A single sample is the source of the 25 T cell receptor beta chains below, sequenced in a study of cytomegalovirus exposure and HLA in healthy donors. Primers: 60 Vbeta forward and 13 Jbeta reverse. The table came from immunoSEQ multiplex PCR; TCRdb's copy has only in-frame clones and leaves some out. Of around 130,000 clones in the sample, roughly 80% were seen once. Sequenced: PBMCs. These TCRs come from a woman in her 40s in good health and CMV-seropositive.

The chain uses TRBV7-9 and TRBJ2-1, with D unclear. Germline CDR1 is SEHNR and CDR2 is FQNEAQ (reference sequence). V lost 5 bases to trimming and J lost 10 bases, with 18 bases between them. The CDR3 loop spans 14 amino acids. The CDR3 bases are TGTGCCAGCAGCCCATGGGCCGAGACCAAGGAGCAGTTCTTC. Translating gives CASSPWAETKEQFF. The whole variable domain, filled in from reference TRBV7-9 and TRBJ2-1, reads DTGVSQNPRHKITKRGQNVTFRCDPISEHNRLYWYRQTLGQGPEFLTYFQNEAQLEKSRLLSDRFSAERPKGSFSTLEIQRTEQGDSAMYLCASSPWAETKEQFFGPGTRLTVL.

The chain recombines TRBV4-1 with TRBJ1-5; possible D gene TRBD1, 6 bases. This CDR3 region has 15 residues. Germline values: CDR1 MGHRA, CDR2 YSYEKL. V lost 4 bases, J lost 4 bases, and 14 bases lay in between. The CDR3 here is CASSLTGRGNQPQHF. CDR3 sequence (DNA): TGCGCCAGCAGCCTCACCGGGAGGGGGAATCAGCCCCAGCATTTT.

The V and J genes are TRBV28 and TRBJ1-4; no firm D call. CDR1 MDHEN and CDR2 SYDVKM come from the germline V gene. The CDR3 extends over 14 amino acids. The germline V and J ends were trimmed by 3 bases and 2 bases, with 7 bases remaining between them. The CDR3 region has the DNA TGTGCCAGCAGTTTGTCGGGGACTAATGAAAAACTGTTTTTT. Translation gives CASSLSGTNEKLFF.

This chain links TRBV7-8 with TRBJ2-5; 9 nucleotides agree with TRBD2. V gave up 2 bases and J gave up 2 bases; unmatched junction bases: 6. The CDR3 totals 16 residues. CDR1 and CDR2 (germline): SGHVS, FQNEAQ. Here the CDR3 reads CASSLRGLAGQETQYF. The CDR3 nucleotides read TGTGCCAGCAGCTTAAGGGGACTAGCCGGGCAAGAGACCCAGTACTTC.

This chain connects TRBV28 to TRBJ2-5, with 8 bases that match TRBD1. The J call is uncertain, as TRBJ2-7 better fits the DNA end. This CDR3 has 14 residues. In germline, CDR1 is MDHEN, CDR2 SYDVKM. The CDR3, as DNA: TGTGCCAGCGTTCAAGGGACAGGAACCTACGAGCAGTACTTC. Residues: CASVQGTGTYEQYF.

This chain connects TRBV10-3 to TRBJ2-1; 7 bases map to TRBD2. Germline CDR1 reads ENHRY; CDR2 reads SYGVKD. The junction had 4 bases not matched to a gene; V was cut back by 4 bases and J by 7 bases. CDR3 length: 13 amino acids. Here the CDR3 reads CAISGTGRNEQFF. The CDR3 DNA is TGTGCCATCAGTGGTACCGGGAGGAATGAGCAGTTCTTC.

The J gene is TRBJ2-3, the V gene TRBV19; 13 bases map to TRBD2. The J segment lost 6 bases and the V segment lost 6 bases, leaving 6 bases of the junction unmatched. CDR1 is LNHDA and CDR2 is SQIVND in the germline V gene (reference sequence). The CDR3 spans 15 residues. Written as DNA, the CDR3 is TGTGCCAGTAGCTTACTAGCGGGAGGGCAGGATACGCAGTATTTT. Protein sequence: CASSLLAGGQDTQYF. The variable domain in full, with the rest retrieved from reference TRBV19 and TRBJ2-3, is DGGITQSPKYLFRKEGQNVTLSCEQNLNHDAMYWYRQDPGQGLRLIYYSQIVNDFQKGDIAEGYSVSREKKESFPLTVTSAQKNPTAFYLCASSLLAGGQDTQYFGPGTRLTVL.

The chain employs TRBV6-5 and TRBJ2-7; no definite D call. In germline, CDR1 is MNHEY, CDR2 SVGAGI. The CDR3 is made up of 15 amino acids. V was pared by 6 bases and J by 4 bases, with 19 bases between. The CDR3 nucleotides are TGTGCCAGCAGCCCCCCCCGAGACACCAGATACGAGCAGTACTTC. Amino acids: CASSPPRDTRYEQYF.

This chain uses TRBV28 with TRBJ2-3, with 10 nucleotides matching TRBD2. The CDR3 is 16 residues long. Germline CDR1 MDHEN, CDR2 SYDVKM. The trim removed 5 bases at V and 2 bases at J, leaving 7 bases unmatched. The CDR3, as DNA: TGTGCCAGCAGTCGGGTCAGCGGGAGGGCCACAGATACGCAGTATTTT. This sequence encodes CASSRVSGRATDTQYF.

This clone was detected only a few times. V is TRBV28 and J is TRBJ1-1; D is unresolved. This CDR3 is 11 amino acids long. Germline V gene data show CDR1 as MDHEN and CDR2 as SYDVKM. Trimming shortened V by 3 bases and J by 11 bases, and 10 bases separated the two germline ends. CDR3 in DNA: TGTGCCAGCAGTTTTGAGGGAGTCGCTTTCTTT. Protein: CASSFEGVAFF.

CDR3 in amino acids: CASSSGTGYNEQFF. Here the CDR3 DNA reads TGCGCCAGCAGCTCCGGGACTGGCTACAATGAGCAGTTCTTC. The V and J genes are TRBV5-1 and TRBJ2-1, with D maybe TRBD2 (6 bases). V lost 3 bases, J lost 3 bases, and 10 bases lay in between. CDR3 length equals 14 residues. Germline-derived CDR1 and CDR2 are SGHRS and YFSETQ.

This clone was seen just once. The rearrangement joins TRBV4-3 to TRBJ2-5; 9 bases align to TRBD1. This CDR3 is 15 amino acids long. Germline V CDR1 and CDR2: LGHNA, YSLEER. Trimming removed 0 bases from V and 2 bases from J; junction bases left unmatched: 1. CDR3 loop: CASSQEGTGQETQYF. In nucleotides, the CDR3 is TGCGCCAGCAGCCAAGAGGGGACAGGGCAAGAGACCCAGTACTTC.

V and J are TRBV5-1 and TRBJ2-5; 10 nucleotides match TRBD1. The V gene's germline CDR1 is SGHRS and CDR2 YFSETQ. The CDR3 is 14 amino acids. V trimming: 4 bases; J trimming: 5 bases; junction bases outside the gene matches: 5. The CDR3 here is CASSLTDRGETQYF. In nucleotides, the CDR3 is TGCGCCAGCAGCCTGACGGACAGGGGGGAGACCCAGTACTTC.

The V and J genes are TRBV12-5 and TRBJ1-2, with D maybe TRBD1 (6 bases). Germline lookup yields CDR1 LGHNT and CDR2 FRNRAP. V was shortened by 6 bases and J by 4 bases, with 27 bases between the two germline ends. CDR3 length: 18 amino acids. The CDR3 sequence: CASGSPSRKGDTSYGYTF. CDR3 DNA: TGTGCTAGTGGCAGTCCCTCCCGGAAGGGGGACACAAGCTATGGCTACACCTTC.

This rearrangement joins TRBV6-5 to TRBJ1-5; D is ambiguous. Germline V CDR1 and CDR2: MNHEY, SVGAGI. CDR3 length: 14 residues. Trimming stripped 2 bases from V and 3 bases from J, with 8 bases between. Here the CDR3 reads CASSYAGYNQPQHF. CDR3 nucleotide sequence: TGTGCCAGCAGTTACGCCGGGTACAATCAGCCCCAGCATTTT.

V is TRBV6-5 and J is TRBJ2-7; 11 nucleotides agree with TRBD2. V lost 4 bases to trimming and J lost 0 bases; unmatched junction nucleotides: 2. The CDR3 length is 15 residues. In germline, CDR1 is MNHEY, CDR2 SVGAGI. The CDR3 is CASSLLAGASYEQYF. The CDR3 nucleotides read TGTGCCAGCAGTTTACTAGCGGGGGCCTCCTACGAGCAGTACTTC.

The chain links TRBV28 to TRBJ2-1; the match to TRBD2 covers 7 bases. The germline gives CDR1 MDHEN, CDR2 SYDVKM. The CDR3 has 16 residues. V gave up 2 bases and J gave up 8 bases; unmatched junction bases: 12. The CDR3 protein is CASSLSGIGVRDEQFF. The CDR3 DNA follows: TGTGCCAGCAGTTTAAGCGGGATAGGTGTGCGCGATGAGCAGTTCTTC.

V and J are TRBV15 and TRBJ2-1; a weak D match, TRBD1 (5 bases). The CDR3 length is 16 residues. Trimming shortened V by 0 bases and J by 0 bases, and 9 bases separated the two germline ends. Germline values: CDR1 LNHNV, CDR2 YYDKDF (reference sequence). The CDR3 DNA reads as TGTGCCACCAGCAGAGAACAGGATAGCTCCTACAATGAGCAGTTCTTC. Amino acids: CATSREQDSSYNEQFF.

The chain couples TRBV9 to TRBJ2-1; no firm D call. Germline assignment: CDR1 SGDLS and CDR2 YYNGEE. Between the trimmed V and J ends, which lost 0 bases and 6 bases, there was a span of 7 bases. The CDR3 totals 13 residues. For the CDR3, the DNA is TGTGCCAGCAGCGTAGCCCCGTTCAATGAGCAGTTCTTC. Amino acids: CASSVAPFNEQFF.

The rearrangement links TRBV18 to TRBJ1-2, with D possibly TRBD1 on 6 matching bases. The germline V gene has CDR1 KGHSH and CDR2 LQKENI. The CDR3 loop spans 17 amino acids. Trimming took off 0 bases at V and 7 bases at J, with 21 bases between the two ends. The CDR3 sequence is CASSPPGTGSSTIGYTF. The CDR3 bases are TGTGCCAGCTCACCACCGGGTACAGGGTCTTCTACGATTGGCTACACCTTC. Looking up the rest from reference TRBV18 and TRBJ1-2 gives the full variable domain: NAGVMQNPRHLVRRRGQEARLRCSPMKGHSHVYWYRQLPEEGLKFMVYLQKENIIDESGMPKERFSAEFPKEGPSILRIQQVVRGDSAAYFCASSPPGTGSSTIGYTFGSGTRLTVV.

This clone was recorded only once. The V call is TRBV7-2, the J call TRBJ1-1; D might be TRBD1 (5 bases). V lost 1 base and J 4 bases, leaving 7 bases between the germline ends. Germline values: CDR1 SGHTA, CDR2 FQGNSA. The CDR3 covers 13 residues. In nucleotides, the CDR3 is TGTGCCAGCAGCTTAGGCCAGGGCACTGAAGCTTTCTTT. Its protein is CASSLGQGTEAFF.

Only one count was recorded for this clone. The chain carries TRBV7-3 and TRBJ2-2, with D possibly TRBD2 on 6 matching bases. The germline CDR1 and CDR2 sequences are SGHTA and FQGTGA. The CDR3 consists of 16 residues. V was trimmed by 5 bases and J by 1 base, leaving 14 bases between them. In DNA form, the CDR3 reads TGTGCCAGCAGCCGTAGGGAGGTTTTGAACACCGGGGAGCTGTTTTTT. Its protein product is CASSRREVLNTGELFF.

This sequence joins TRBV11-2 and TRBJ1-1; the D gene is possibly TRBD1 (5 bases). CDR3 length: 13 amino acids. CDR1 is SGHAT and CDR2 is FQNNGV in the germline V gene. Between the trimmed V and J ends, which lost 6 bases and 1 base, there was a span of 9 bases. CDR3 coding DNA: TGTGCCAGCAGTCTCCAGGGGAACACTGAAGCTTTCTTT. The encoded protein is CASSLQGNTEAFF.

This clone has only one observation. The gene calls are TRBV15 and TRBJ1-5, with 10 bases identical to TRBD1. Germline loops: CDR1 LNHNV, CDR2 YYDKDF (reference sequence). This CDR3 has 19 residues. Trimming cost V 3 bases and J 2 bases; bases outside gene matches: 13. The CDR3 here is CATSSPGQGMGIGNQPQHF. In nucleotides, the CDR3 is TGTGCCACCAGCAGCCCGGGACAGGGGATGGGAATTGGCAATCAGCCCCAGCATTTT.

This sequence joins TRBV28 and TRBJ1-5, with TRBD1 matching over 7 bases. V shed 4 bases and J 4 bases; nucleotides not matched to a gene: 1. This CDR3 is 13 amino acids long. Germline CDR1 reads MDHEN; CDR2 reads SYDVKM. The CDR3 loop reads CASSSTGNQPQHF. The DNA of the CDR3 is TGTGCCAGCAGTTCGACAGGGAATCAGCCCCAGCATTTT. Looking up the rest from reference TRBV28 and TRBJ1-5 gives the full variable domain: DVKVTQSSRYLVKRTGEKVFLECVQDMDHENMFWYRQDPGLGLRLIYFSYDVKMKEKGDIPEGYSVSREKKERFSLILESASTNQTSMYLCASSSTGNQPQHFGDGTRLSIL.